These 25 T cell receptor beta chains were sequenced from one sample in a study of neurological immune-mediated disorders. TCRdb called the 5' RACE reads again in MiXCR, with one record for every CDR3 protein. Of about 74,000 distinct CDR3 sequences listed, less than 5.5% are singletons. Sequencing was carried out using PBMCs. The source is a man younger than 30 with multiple sclerosis.

This clonotype was counted ten times or more. The J gene is TRBJ1-5, the V gene TRBV20-1, with D possibly TRBD1 on 6 matching bases. CDR1 is DFQATT, CDR2 SNEGSKA, per germline (reference sequence). This CDR3 has 13 amino acids. The V end lost 6 bases, the J end lost 3 bases, and 12 bases lay between the germline ends. This CDR3 is CSARDTLNQPQHF. CDR3 nucleotides: TGCAGTGCCAGGGACACCCTCAATCAGCCCCAGCATTTT.

This clonotype occurred many times. This chain links TRBV20-1 with TRBJ1-4; TRBD1 is a possible D gene (5 bases). This CDR3 contains 10 residues. CDR1 is DFQATT, CDR2 SNEGSKA, per germline (reference sequence). Trimming stripped 3 bases from V and 16 bases from J, with 12 bases between. The CDR3 nucleotides read TGCAGTGCTAGGCAACCGGGGCGGTTTTTT. It specifies CSARQPGRFF.

The rearrangement links TRBV18 to TRBJ2-3, with D perhaps matching TRBD1 or TRBD2 (5 bases each). The V and J ends lost 2 bases and 7 bases respectively, with 10 bases between them. CDR3 length equals 13 residues. CDR1 KGHSH and CDR2 LQKENI come from the germline V gene. The CDR3 bases are TGTGCCAGCTCACCAACAAGGGACCATACGCAGTATTTT. It specifies CASSPTRDHTQYF.

This clonotype was seen many times. The V call is TRBV18, the J call TRBJ2-1; tentatively, D is TRBD1 (6 bases). CDR1 and CDR2 from the germline V gene are KGHSH and LQKENI. V was shortened by 6 bases and J by 4 bases, with 16 bases between the two germline ends. The CDR3 totals 15 residues. The CDR3 sequence is CASSQQGQRYNEQFF. In nucleotides, the CDR3 is TGTGCCAGCTCCCAACAGGGCCAAAGGTACAATGAGCAGTTCTTC.

This clonotype was seen many times. The chain links TRBV27 to TRBJ1-5; D remains ambiguous. Germline V gives CDR1 MNHEY, CDR2 SMNVEV (reference sequence). Trimming shortened V by 6 bases and J by 0 bases, and 6 bases separated the two germline ends. The CDR3 contains 13 residues. For the CDR3, the DNA is TGTGCCAGCAGCCCGAATAGCAATCAGCCCCAGCATTTT. This gives the protein CASSPNSNQPQHF.

To note about this clonotype: A read error may explain this, as a much larger clone is one base away. The chain uses TRBV12-3 or TRBV12-4 and TRBJ1-5; D perhaps matches TRBD1 (6 bases). The CDR3 length is 14 residues. In nucleotides, the CDR3 is TGTGCCAGCAGTCCCCCGGGGGGCTGGCAGCCCCAGAATTTT. This translates into CASSPPGGWQPQNF.

This clonotype was detected ten times or more. CDR3 sequence (DNA): TGCAGTGCTACCCCCTTCTGGGGGGACTACGAGCAGTACTTC. This codes for CSATPFWGDYEQYF. The chain is built from TRBV20-1 and TRBJ2-7, with a possible D match to TRBD2 (6 bases). This CDR3 spans 14 amino acids. Germline V gene lookup returns CDR1 DFQATT and CDR2 SNEGSKA (reference sequence). The V end lost 4 bases, the J end lost 3 bases, and 16 bases lay between the germline ends.

This clonotype was picked up many times. The chain recombines TRBV11-2 with TRBJ2-1, with 9 bases that match TRBD1. The CDR3 is 14 amino acids. The V and J ends lost 1 base and 5 bases, in that order; junction bases with no gene match: 0. CDR1 is SGHAT, CDR2 FQNNGV, per germline. This CDR3 reads CASSLGTGDNEQFF. The CDR3 region has the DNA TGTGCCAGCAGCTTAGGGACAGGGGACAATGAGCAGTTCTTC.

Ten or more counts support this clonotype. The chain is built from TRBV20-1 and TRBJ1-2; no firm D call. This CDR3 is built from 13 residues. The V gene lost 0 bases and the J gene lost 13 bases, with 18 bases spanning the gap. Germline loops: CDR1 DFQATT, CDR2 SNEGSKA (reference sequence). The CDR3 is CSARDPRTEWFTF. Written as DNA, the CDR3 is TGCAGTGCTAGAGATCCGCGGACGGAGTGGTTCACCTTC.

This clonotype occurred many times. The chain links TRBV20-1 to TRBJ1-3; no clear D. Trimming removed 5 bases from V and 0 bases from J, with 5 bases in between. This CDR3 has 12 amino acids. Per the germline V gene, CDR1 is DFQATT and CDR2 is SNEGSKA (reference sequence). The CDR3 loop reads CSAYSSGNTIYF. In DNA form, the CDR3 reads TGCAGTGCTTACAGCTCTGGAAACACCATATATTTT.

This clonotype has ten or more counts. This rearrangement joins TRBV20-1 to TRBJ1-1, with TRBD1 matching 7 bases. CDR1 is DFQATT and CDR2 is SNEGSKA in the germline V gene (reference sequence). Losses at the gene ends were 4 bases for V and 1 base for J; bases not matched to a gene: 6. CDR3 length: 14 amino acids. In DNA form, the CDR3 reads TGCAGTGCTACCCTCGGGGACAGGAACACTGAAGCTTTCTTT. Translation: CSATLGDRNTEAFF.

This clonotype was recorded many times. The chain combines TRBV20-1 with TRBJ2-3, with 8 bases aligning to TRBD2. Germline V gene lookup returns CDR1 DFQATT and CDR2 SNEGSKA (reference sequence). V shed 6 bases and J 4 bases; nucleotides not matched to a gene: 6. There are 13 residues in the CDR3. CDR3 nucleotides: TGCAGTGCCCAAACAGCGGGGGCAGATACGCAGTATTTT. As protein: CSAQTAGADTQYF.

This clonotype was counted between two and nine times. The chain recombines TRBV7-9 with TRBJ2-5; D assignment may be TRBD1 or TRBD2 (6 bases each). The CDR3 has 15 residues. V lost 4 bases and J 5 bases, leaving 17 bases between the germline ends. Germline lookup yields CDR1 SEHNR and CDR2 FQNEAQ (reference sequence). Written as DNA, the CDR3 is TGTGCCAGCAGCTACCTTACGGGGGCCGGGGAGACCCAGTACTTC. Translated: CASSYLTGAGETQYF.

This clonotype was seen at least ten times. This rearrangement joins TRBV29-1 to TRBJ2-3; the D gene is possibly TRBD2 (6 bases). V lost 8 bases to trimming and J lost 5 bases, with 11 bases between them. The CDR3 runs to 11 residues. CDR1 is SQVTM and CDR2 is ANQGSEA in the germline V gene. This CDR3 is CSPGVGDTQYF. The DNA for the CDR3 is TGCAGCCCGGGAGTGGGAGATACGCAGTATTTT.

This clonotype came up many times. The chain recombines TRBV9 with TRBJ2-2; D uncertain. This CDR3 is built from 14 residues. Germline CDR1 and CDR2: SGDLS and YYNGEE. Trimming took 0 bases from V and 1 from J, leaving 4 bases between them. CDR3 protein: CASSVGQNTGELFF. The CDR3, as DNA: TGTGCCAGCAGCGTAGGGCAGAACACCGGGGAGCTGTTTTTT.

This clonotype was seen many times. This chain connects TRBV29-1 to TRBJ2-1; TRBD2 matches at 10 bases. This CDR3 spans 14 amino acids. The germline V gene encodes CDR1 SQVTM and CDR2 ANQGSEA. The V segment lost 3 bases and the J segment 4 bases; nucleotides outside the gene matches: 3. In DNA, the CDR3 is TGCAGCGTTGAGAGGACTAGCGGTTACAATGAGCAGTTCTTC. Amino acid sequence: CSVERTSGYNEQFF.

Many counts were recorded for this clonotype. The gene calls are TRBV6-6 and TRBJ2-1; 9 bases line up with TRBD2. The junction had 5 bases not matched to a gene; V was cut back by 0 bases and J by 8 bases. CDR3 length: 15 amino acids. Germline loops: CDR1 MNHNY, CDR2 SVGAGI (reference sequence). The DNA for the CDR3 is TGTGCCAGCAGTTACTCGATAGCGGGAGTAGATGAGCAGTTCTTC. It translates to CASSYSIAGVDEQFF.

In this sample, this clonotype turned up many times. The chain has TRBV20-1 and TRBJ1-5; maybe TRBD1 (5 bases). Trimming pared 7 bases from V and 4 bases from J, leaving 8 bases between. Germline V gene sequence: CDR1 DFQATT, CDR2 SNEGSKA (reference sequence). The CDR3 loop spans 11 amino acids. CDR3 in DNA: TGCAGTGTGGGGGTGAATCAGCCCCAGCATTTT. This sequence encodes CSVGVNQPQHF.

This clonotype has at least ten counts. The V and J genes are TRBV20-1 and TRBJ2-7; 7 bases fit TRBD1. After removal of 5 bases from V and 4 bases from J, the junction contained 8 bases not matched to a gene. From germline, CDR1 is DFQATT and CDR2 SNEGSKA (reference sequence). The CDR3 covers 13 residues. This CDR3 reads CSAPGQATYEQYF. CDR3 bases: TGCAGTGCTCCCGGACAGGCTACGTACGAGCAGTACTTC.

This clonotype has just a few counts. This chain connects TRBV5-1 to TRBJ2-7; D possibly corresponds to TRBD1 (5 bases). V was pared by 0 bases and J by 4 bases, with 17 bases between. The germline CDR1 and CDR2 sequences are SGHRS and YFSETQ. The CDR3 sequence is 16 residues long. The CDR3 bases are TGCGCCAGCAGCTTGGAGCGCTGGGGCAAACCTTACGAGCAGTACTTC. Translated, it gives CASSLERWGKPYEQYF.

This clonotype has at least ten counts. The chain joins TRBV7-2 to TRBJ2-7; D may be TRBD2 (6 bases). The CDR3 contains 13 residues. V lost 3 bases, J lost 10 bases, and 16 bases lay in between. Germline CDR1 SGHTA, CDR2 FQGNSA. The CDR3 loop is CASSLERARIQYF. The CDR3 coding sequence is TGTGCCAGCAGCTTGGAGCGGGCCCGAATACAGTACTTC.

This clonotype was detected many times. V is TRBV6-5 and J is TRBJ2-3; D not resolved. Germline CDR1 MNHEY, CDR2 SVGAGI. V lost 6 bases and J lost 1, with 14 bases in between. The CDR3 contains 15 residues. The CDR3 DNA is TGTGCCAGCAGCCAAAACCCCCAGGGCACAGATACGCAGTATTTT. It encodes CASSQNPQGTDTQYF.

As to this clonotype: This could be a read error, since a much larger clone is one nucleotide away. The V gene is TRBV20-1, the J gene TRBJ1-5, with D hard to call. There are 14 residues in the CDR3. CDR1 and CDR2 from the germline V gene are DFQATT and SNEGSKA (reference sequence). The CDR3 coding sequence is TGCAGTGCTAGAAGATGGAATAGCAATCAGCCCCAGAATTTT. Its translation is CSARRWNSNQPQNF.

This clonotype was counted many times. The chain couples TRBV5-1 to TRBJ2-1, with 7 positions matching TRBD2. The germline gives CDR1 SGHRS, CDR2 YFSETQ. The CDR3 runs to 16 residues. Trimming cost V 1 base and J 8 bases; bases outside gene matches: 12. CDR3 nucleotides: TGCGCCAGCAGCTTGCCCGAGCGGAGACTAGCCTATGAGCAGTTCTTC. This encodes CASSLPERRLAYEQFF.

Only a few counts were recorded for this clonotype. The chain recombines TRBV20-1 with TRBJ2-7; D gene ambiguous. There are 10 residues in the CDR3. CDR1 DFQATT and CDR2 SNEGSKA come from the germline V gene (reference sequence). V lost 6 bases to trimming and J lost 7 bases, with 10 bases between them. The DNA of the CDR3 is TGCAGTGCCCCGGCGCAAGAGCAGTACTTC. It yields the protein CSAPAQEQYF.